This entry lists 31 T cell receptor beta chains sequenced from one sample in a study of T cell repertoires in cytomegalovirus infection (dated by TCRdb to the late 2010s). The sequencing machine was an Illumina HiSeq 1500. TCRdb cleaned the public reads at Q25 with fastp, built clones with MiXCR and kept in-frame beta chains. Each CDR3 protein gets just one entry, which takes the most common genes and DNA from the rows behind it. The sample yields around 180,000 distinct CDR3 sequences; 28% were counted once. The ten most abundant clones make up roughly 32% of the sample. Sequencing was performed on PBMCs. These TCRs come from a human donor in good health (CMV status not recorded). Some clones in this sample may be carry-over from other donors' samples.

The gene calls are TRBV6-8 and TRBJ2-3; weak D call: TRBD1 (5 bases). This CDR3 contains 12 residues. Germline CDR1 MNHGY, CDR2 SAAAGT. V shed 2 bases and J shed 12 bases, with 12 bases lying between them. The CDR3 loop is CASSYGASPQYF. In DNA, the CDR3 is TGTGCCAGCAGTTACGGGGCCTCCCCACAGTATTTT.

The chain uses TRBV15 and TRBJ1-4; D uncertain. V shed 0 bases and J shed 7 bases, with 3 bases lying between them. CDR3 length: 12 residues. In germline, CDR1 is LNHNV, CDR2 YYDKDF (reference sequence). CDR3 sequence (DNA): TGTGCCACCAGCAGAGAGGCTGAAAAACTGTTTTTT. Amino acid sequence: CATSREAEKLFF.

This clonotype appeared a few times. The chain has TRBV7-2 and TRBJ2-5; 11 bases align to TRBD1. With V trimmed by 8 bases and J by 2 bases, 4 bases remained unmatched. This CDR3 is 14 amino acids long. Germline V gene sequence: CDR1 SGHTA, CDR2 FQGNSA. Here the CDR3 reads CASGGDRGQETQYF. CDR3 in DNA: TGTGCCAGCGGCGGGGACAGGGGGCAAGAGACCCAGTACTTC.

At least ten counts were recorded for this clonotype. Written as DNA, the CDR3 is TGTGCCAGCAGCTTAGGGGGGGGCGGAGAGACCCAGTACTTC. This sequence encodes CASSLGGGGETQYF. The J gene is TRBJ2-5, the V gene TRBV7-2; the D gene is possibly TRBD2 (7 bases). V dropped 1 base and J dropped 4 bases, with 10 bases sitting between them. The CDR3 length is 14 residues. The germline CDR1 and CDR2 sequences are SGHTA and FQGNSA.

The chain has TRBV7-9 and TRBJ1-5; D unresolved. Trimming took off 5 bases at V and 0 bases at J, with 11 bases between the two ends. This CDR3 comprises 15 residues. Per the germline V gene, CDR1 is SEHNR and CDR2 is FQNEAQ (reference sequence). The CDR3 spells CASSLDGDSNQPQHF. As DNA, the CDR3 is TGTGCCAGCAGCCTGGACGGAGATAGCAATCAGCCCCAGCATTTT.

This clonotype was observed a handful of times. V usage is TRBV2 and J usage is TRBJ2-1; no clear D. The V gene's germline CDR1 is SNHLY and CDR2 FYNNEI. Trimming stripped 3 bases from V and 12 bases from J, with 12 bases between. CDR3 length equals 12 residues. The CDR3 protein is CASSDLRVGQFF. The CDR3 DNA reads as TGTGCCAGCAGTGATTTAAGGGTAGGGCAGTTCTTC.

The chain combines TRBV29-1 with TRBJ1-1; 10 bases align to TRBD1. In germline, CDR1 is SQVTM, CDR2 ANQGSEA. Trimming removed 4 bases from V and 4 bases from J; junction bases left unmatched: 3. The CDR3 is 13 residues long. CDR3 region: CSVGDRGTTEAFF. CDR3 bases: TGCAGCGTTGGGGACAGGGGTACCACTGAAGCTTTCTTT.

V usage is TRBV11-2 and J usage is TRBJ2-2; no clear D gene. The germline V and J ends were trimmed by 5 bases and 8 bases, with 12 bases remaining between them. The germline CDR1 and CDR2 sequences are SGHAT and FQNNGV. CDR3 length: 13 amino acids. The CDR3 reads CASSPLGAGELFF. CDR3 DNA sequence: TGTGCCAGCAGCCCCCTCGGTGCTGGGGAGCTGTTTTTT.

V is TRBV7-9 and J is TRBJ1-1; D unclear. This CDR3 has 14 amino acids. Germline V gives CDR1 SEHNR, CDR2 FQNEAQ (reference sequence). V shed 1 base and J shed 1 base, with 7 bases lying between them. The CDR3 protein is CASSLDGQNTEAFF. The CDR3 nucleotides are TGTGCCAGCAGCTTAGATGGCCAGAACACTGAAGCTTTCTTT. The entire variable domain, with the rest obtained from reference TRBV7-9 and TRBJ1-1, is as follows: DTGVSQNPRHKITKRGQNVTFRCDPISEHNRLYWYRQTLGQGPEFLTYFQNEAQLEKSRLLSDRFSAERPKGSFSTLEIQRTEQGDSAMYLCASSLDGQNTEAFFGQGTRLTVV.

The chain links TRBV12-3 or TRBV12-4 to TRBJ1-1, with no clear D. Trimming left V 2 bases short and J 0 bases short, with 10 bases between. This CDR3 contains 15 residues. CDR3 coding DNA: TGTGCCAGCAGTTTACAGGCAGGCATGAACACTGAAGCTTTCTTT. Residues: CASSLQAGMNTEAFF.

The table lists this clonotype with a few counts. The J gene is TRBJ2-2, the V gene TRBV6-2 or TRBV6-3, with a possible D match to TRBD2 (5 bases). The CDR3 length is 16 residues. Germline V CDR1 and CDR2: MNHEY, SVGEGT. Trimming left V 6 bases short and J 4 bases short, with 18 bases between. The CDR3 here is CASSYIEGRVTGELFF. In DNA, the CDR3 is TGTGCCAGCAGCTATATTGAGGGCCGTGTCACCGGGGAGCTGTTTTTT.

In its sample, this clonotype was seen a few times. CDR3 loop: CASSMTRTNEKLFF. The CDR3 DNA reads TGTGCCAGCAGCATGACACGGACTAATGAAAAACTGTTTTTT. The V and J genes are TRBV7-2 and TRBJ1-4; D is ambiguous. The V and J ends lost 5 bases and 2 bases respectively, with 9 bases between them. Germline V gene lookup returns CDR1 SGHTA and CDR2 FQGNSA. The CDR3 consists of 14 residues. The full variable domain, its missing parts supplied by reference TRBV7-2 and TRBJ1-4, is GAGVSQSPSNKVTEKGKDVELRCDPISGHTALYWYRQSLGQGLEFLIYFQGNSAPDKSGLPSDRFSAERTGGSVSTLTIQRTQQEDSAVYLCASSMTRTNEKLFFGSGTQLSVL.

This clonotype has a handful of counts. The chain links TRBV4-1 to TRBJ1-3; tentative D call: TRBD1 (5 bases). This CDR3 has 17 residues. V was pared by 3 bases and J by 2 bases, with 17 bases between. Germline lookup yields CDR1 MGHRA and CDR2 YSYEKL. This chain's CDR3 is CASSHGTDGLPGNTIYF. DNA of the CDR3: TGCGCCAGCAGCCACGGGACTGACGGACTCCCTGGAAACACCATATATTTT.

This chain uses TRBV19 with TRBJ1-2; possible D gene TRBD1, 6 bases. V was pared by 7 bases and J by 0 bases, with 12 bases between. Germline CDR1 is LNHDA and CDR2 is SQIVND (reference sequence). The CDR3 sequence is 14 residues long. CDR3 sequence: CASNGQPPNYGYTF. The CDR3 bases are TGTGCCAGTAACGGACAGCCGCCTAACTATGGCTACACCTTC.

Only a few counts were recorded for this clonotype. The V call is TRBV6-6, the J call TRBJ1-1; the D is unclear. V was clipped by 4 bases and J by 4 bases, with 10 bases between them. CDR3 length: 13 amino acids. The germline V gene has CDR1 MNHNY and CDR2 SVGAGI (reference sequence). CDR3 region: CASSFQEATEAFF. The CDR3 DNA follows: TGTGCCAGCAGTTTTCAGGAGGCCACTGAAGCTTTCTTT.

The chain couples TRBV5-6 to TRBJ1-2, with 7 nucleotides matching TRBD1. The CDR3 extends over 19 amino acids. Germline loops: CDR1 SGHDT, CDR2 YYEEEE. V lost 0 bases to trimming and J lost 4 bases; unmatched junction nucleotides: 18. The CDR3 nucleotides read TGTGCCAGCAGCTTGGCCGGGACAGCTTCAAGTTCTACCCTCTATGGCTACACCTTC. Translated: CASSLAGTASSSTLYGYTF.

This clonotype has only a few counts. The rearrangement uses TRBV29-1 and TRBJ2-1; the D gene is possibly TRBD2 (6 bases). Per the germline V gene, CDR1 is SQVTM and CDR2 is ANQGSEA. The CDR3 is made up of 15 amino acids. The germline V and J ends were trimmed by 4 bases and 4 bases, with 17 bases remaining between them. This chain's CDR3 is CSVAGGEELYNEQFF. For the CDR3, the DNA is TGCAGCGTTGCGGGTGGGGAGGAACTTTACAATGAGCAGTTCTTC.

This clonotype showed up just a few times. V is TRBV6-5 and J is TRBJ2-1, with 8 nucleotides matching TRBD1. The germline gives CDR1 MNHEY, CDR2 SVGAGI. The CDR3 is made up of 12 amino acids. V gave up 5 bases and J gave up 13 bases; unmatched junction bases: 7. The CDR3 coding sequence is TGTGCCAGCAGTCCCGGCAGGGGGCTTCAGTTCTTC. It is translated as CASSPGRGLQFF.

The rearrangement joins TRBV2 to TRBJ2-5, with 7 bases lining up with TRBD2. The germline gives CDR1 SNHLY, CDR2 FYNNEI. This CDR3 contains 15 residues. With 1 base clipped from V and 4 bases from J, the junction kept 6 bases outside the gene matches. The CDR3 loop reads CASSEDPSGRETQYF. The CDR3 region has the DNA TGTGCCAGCAGTGAAGACCCTAGCGGTAGAGAGACCCAGTACTTC. The variable domain in full, with the rest retrieved from reference TRBV2 and TRBJ2-5, is EPEVTQTPSHQVTQMGQEVILRCVPISNHLYFYWYRQILGQKVEFLVSFYNNEISEKSEIFDDQFSVERPDGSNFTLKIRSTKLEDSAMYFCASSEDPSGRETQYFGPGTRLLVL.

In the case of this clonotype: One base away lies a much larger clone, so this may be a sequencing read error. The chain is built from TRBV5-4 and TRBJ2-5, with D possibly called TRBD1 or TRBD2 (6 bases each). The CDR3 consists of 13 residues. Per the germline V gene, CDR1 is SGHNT and CDR2 is YYREEE (reference sequence). Trimming took off 1 base at V and 5 bases at J, with 9 bases between the two ends. CDR3 sequence reads: CASSLTGRETQYF. CDR3 sequence (DNA): TGTGCCAGCAGCTTGACAGGGAGGGAGACCCAGTACTTC.

This sequence joins TRBV2 and TRBJ1-2, with D hard to call. Germline CDR1 SNHLY, CDR2 FYNNEI. This CDR3 region has 14 residues. V dropped 3 bases and J dropped 4 bases, with 12 bases sitting between them. The CDR3 is CASSDGGFGYGYTF. CDR3 nucleotides: TGTGCCAGCAGTGACGGTGGTTTTGGCTATGGCTACACCTTC.

The chain couples TRBV14 to TRBJ1-4; unclear D gene. V was clipped by 1 base and J by 7 bases, with 7 bases between them. Per germline, CDR1 SGHDN and CDR2 FVKESK. The length of the CDR3 is 13 residues. The CDR3, as DNA: TGTGCCAGCAGCCAAGGGGTTGTTGAAAAACTGTTTTTT. Protein sequence: CASSQGVVEKLFF.

J is TRBJ2-3 and V is TRBV7-2; D is possibly TRBD2 (5 bases). This CDR3 is 13 amino acids long. Trimming took off 0 bases at V and 6 bases at J, with 7 bases between the two ends. In germline, CDR1 is SGHTA, CDR2 FQGNSA. This chain's CDR3 is CASSLAEEDTQYF. CDR3 DNA sequence: TGTGCCAGCAGCTTAGCGGAGGAGGATACGCAGTATTTT.

This clonotype has only a few counts. The rearrangement links TRBV19 to TRBJ1-1; D may be TRBD1 (5 bases). Germline V gene lookup returns CDR1 LNHDA and CDR2 SQIVND (reference sequence). This CDR3 is 15 amino acids long. The germline V and J ends were trimmed by 7 bases and 1 base, with 16 bases remaining between them. CDR3: CASTWRGEKNTEAFF. The CDR3 coding sequence is TGTGCCAGTACCTGGCGGGGGGAAAAGAACACTGAAGCTTTCTTT.

The rearrangement uses TRBV7-8 and TRBJ2-3, with TRBD1 matching 7 bases. V lost 6 bases to trimming and J lost 0 bases; unmatched junction nucleotides: 9. The CDR3 spans 16 residues. Germline CDR1 reads SGHVS; CDR2 reads FQNEAQ. The CDR3 protein is CASSRNTGESTDTQYF. The CDR3 nucleotides are TGTGCCAGCAGTCGAAATACAGGGGAAAGCACAGATACGCAGTATTTT.

This clonotype was counted between two and nine times. The chain recombines TRBV2 with TRBJ2-7; 8 positions agree with TRBD1. After removal of 7 bases from V and 4 bases from J, the junction contained 9 bases not matched to a gene. CDR3 length: 14 amino acids. CDR1 SNHLY and CDR2 FYNNEI come from the germline V gene. CDR3 loop: CASTVDRGRYEQYF. The CDR3 nucleotides are TGTGCCAGCACGGTTGACAGGGGAAGGTACGAGCAGTACTTC.

This clonotype was picked up a small number of times. The V gene is TRBV7-2, the J gene TRBJ2-6; no definite D call. This CDR3 has 13 residues. V was clipped by 5 bases and J by 1 base, with 3 bases between them. Germline lookup yields CDR1 SGHTA and CDR2 FQGNSA. The CDR3 nucleotides read TGTGCCAGCAGCATGTCTGGGGCCAACGTCCTGACTTTC. Translation gives CASSMSGANVLTF.

This clonotype was observed many times. The genes are TRBV11-2 and TRBJ1-5; 7 nucleotides line up with TRBD1. The CDR3 covers 14 residues. Germline CDR1 is SGHAT and CDR2 is FQNNGV. With V trimmed by 6 bases and J by 3 bases, 5 bases remained unmatched. The CDR3 here is CASSSTGDNQPQHF. Written as DNA, the CDR3 is TGTGCCAGCAGTTCAACAGGGGACAATCAGCCCCAGCATTTT. Variable domain in full (rest from reference TRBV11-2 and TRBJ1-5): EAGVAQSPRYKIIEKRQSVAFWCNPISGHATLYWYQQILGQGPKLLIQFQNNGVVDDSQLPKDRFSAERLKGVDSTLKIQPAKLEDSAVYLCASSSTGDNQPQHFGDGTRLSIL.

The sample holds a few counts of this clonotype. The chain couples TRBV7-9 to TRBJ1-1; perhaps TRBD1 as D (6 bases). CDR1 SEHNR and CDR2 FQNEAQ come from the germline V gene (reference sequence). V lost 5 bases and J 1 base, leaving 17 bases between the germline ends. This CDR3 region has 16 residues. The DNA for the CDR3 is TGTGCCAGCAGCCCTGGGGGCAATTTTGAGAACACTGAAGCTTTCTTT. Translated, it gives CASSPGGNFENTEAFF.

The chain has TRBV20-1 and TRBJ2-3; TRBD2 matches at 9 bases. The junction had 14 bases not matched to a gene; V was cut back by 6 bases and J by 4 bases. The CDR3 sequence is 16 residues long. Germline V CDR1 and CDR2: DFQATT, SNEGSKA (reference sequence). CDR3 nucleotides: TGCAGTGCCTCCGGGGTAGCGGGGGTTGAGCCAGATACGCAGTATTTT. As protein: CSASGVAGVEPDTQYF.

This clonotype has just a few counts. J is TRBJ2-1 and V is TRBV28; TRBD1 agrees at 8 bases. Germline V gives CDR1 MDHEN, CDR2 SYDVKM. J was trimmed by 4 bases and V by 2 bases; bases with no gene match: 7. This CDR3 comprises 16 residues. In nucleotides, the CDR3 is TGTGCCAGCAGTTTACGGACAGGGAAAGGATACAATGAGCAGTTCTTC. It yields the protein CASSLRTGKGYNEQFF.